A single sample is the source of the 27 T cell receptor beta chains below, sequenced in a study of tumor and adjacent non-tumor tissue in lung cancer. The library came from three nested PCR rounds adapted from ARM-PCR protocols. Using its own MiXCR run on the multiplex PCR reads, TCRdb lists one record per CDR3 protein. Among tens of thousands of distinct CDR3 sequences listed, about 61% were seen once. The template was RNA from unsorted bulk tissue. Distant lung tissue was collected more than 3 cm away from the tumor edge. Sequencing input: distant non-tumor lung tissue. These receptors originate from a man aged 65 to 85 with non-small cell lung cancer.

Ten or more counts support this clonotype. DNA for the CDR3: TGCAGCGTTGGGTCTTGGGACACTGAAGCTTTCTTT. It codes for CSVGSWDTEAFF. The V call is TRBV29-1, the J call TRBJ1-1; no definite D call. Germline CDR1 SQVTM, CDR2 ANQGSEA. The CDR3 loop spans 12 amino acids. V was shortened by 4 bases and J by 3 bases, with 9 bases between the two germline ends.

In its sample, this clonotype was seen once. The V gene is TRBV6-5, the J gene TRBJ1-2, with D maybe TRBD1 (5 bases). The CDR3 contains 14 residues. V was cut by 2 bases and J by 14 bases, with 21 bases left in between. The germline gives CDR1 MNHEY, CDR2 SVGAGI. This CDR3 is CASSYAKNGGTKTF. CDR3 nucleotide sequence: TGTGCCAGCAGTTACGCAAAAAACGGAGGGACGAAGACCTTC.

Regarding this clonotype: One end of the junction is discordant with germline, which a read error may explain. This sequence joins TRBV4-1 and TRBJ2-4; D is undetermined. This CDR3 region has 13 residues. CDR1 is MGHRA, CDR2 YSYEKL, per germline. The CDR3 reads CANSQMIQNTQYF. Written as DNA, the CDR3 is TGCGCCAACAGCCAGATGATCCAAAACACTCAGTACTTC.

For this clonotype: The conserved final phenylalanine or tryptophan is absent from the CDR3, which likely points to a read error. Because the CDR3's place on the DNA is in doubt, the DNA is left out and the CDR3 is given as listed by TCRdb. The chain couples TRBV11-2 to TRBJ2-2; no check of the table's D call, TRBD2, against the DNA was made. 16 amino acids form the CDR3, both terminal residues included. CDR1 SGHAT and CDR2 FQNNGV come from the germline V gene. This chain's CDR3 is CAISLDRLASAGELFS.

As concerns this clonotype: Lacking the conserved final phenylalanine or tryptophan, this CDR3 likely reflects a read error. CDR3 sequence: CASSLNAGQARNIQYL. The DNA of the CDR3 is TGTGCCAGCAGCTTAAACGCGGGGCAGGCCAGAAACATTCAGTACCTC. The rearrangement links TRBV11-3 to TRBJ2-4; a possible D gene is TRBD2 (6 bases). This CDR3 comprises 16 residues. The germline V gene has CDR1 SGHNT and CDR2 YENEEA.

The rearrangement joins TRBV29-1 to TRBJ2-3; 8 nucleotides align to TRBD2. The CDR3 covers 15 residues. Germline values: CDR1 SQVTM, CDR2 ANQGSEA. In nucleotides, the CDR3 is TGCATCGTCACCCGGGGGGGCCACAGTACAGATACGCAGTATTTT. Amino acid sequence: CIVTRGGHSTDTQYF.

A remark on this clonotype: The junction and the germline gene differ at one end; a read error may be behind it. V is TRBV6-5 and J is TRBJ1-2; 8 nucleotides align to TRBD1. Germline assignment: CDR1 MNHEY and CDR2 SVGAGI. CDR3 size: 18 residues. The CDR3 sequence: CASRLTSQTGDGNYDYTF. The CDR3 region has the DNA TGTGCCAGCAGACTAACTTCCCAGACAGGGGACGGAAACTATGACTACACCTTC.

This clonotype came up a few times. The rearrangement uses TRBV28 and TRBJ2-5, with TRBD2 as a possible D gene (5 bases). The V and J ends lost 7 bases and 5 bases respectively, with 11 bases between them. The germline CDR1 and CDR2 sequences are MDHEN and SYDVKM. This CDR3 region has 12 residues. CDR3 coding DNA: TGTGCCAGCAACGATAGCGAGGAGACCCAGTACTTC. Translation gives CASNDSEETQYF. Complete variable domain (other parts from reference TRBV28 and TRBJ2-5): DVKVTQSSRYLVKRTGEKVFLECVQDMDHENMFWYRQDPGLGLRLIYFSYDVKMKEKGDIPEGYSVSREKKERFSLILESASTNQTSMYLCASNDSEETQYFGPGTRLLVL.

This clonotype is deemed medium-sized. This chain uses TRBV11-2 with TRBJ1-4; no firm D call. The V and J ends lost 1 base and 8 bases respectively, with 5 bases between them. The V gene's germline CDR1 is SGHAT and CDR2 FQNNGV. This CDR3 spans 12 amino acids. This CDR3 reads CASSLGREKLFF. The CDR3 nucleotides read TGTGCCAGCAGCTTAGGTAGAGAAAAACTGTTTTTT.

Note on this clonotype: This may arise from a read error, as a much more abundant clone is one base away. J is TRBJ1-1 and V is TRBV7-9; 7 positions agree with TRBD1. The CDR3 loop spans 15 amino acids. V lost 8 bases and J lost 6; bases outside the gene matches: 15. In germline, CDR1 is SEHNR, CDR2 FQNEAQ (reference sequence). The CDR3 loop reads CASGPHRGLSSEAFF. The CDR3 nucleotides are TGTGCCAGCGGCCCTCACAGGGGTTTGTCTTCTGAAGCTTTCTTT.

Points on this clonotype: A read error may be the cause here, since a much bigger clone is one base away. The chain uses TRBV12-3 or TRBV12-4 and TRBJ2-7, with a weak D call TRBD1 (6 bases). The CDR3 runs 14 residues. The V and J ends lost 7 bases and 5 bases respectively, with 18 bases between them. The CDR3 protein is CASNFSPDRNEQYF. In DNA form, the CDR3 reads TGTGCCAGCAATTTCTCCCCCGACAGGAACGAGCAGTACTTC.

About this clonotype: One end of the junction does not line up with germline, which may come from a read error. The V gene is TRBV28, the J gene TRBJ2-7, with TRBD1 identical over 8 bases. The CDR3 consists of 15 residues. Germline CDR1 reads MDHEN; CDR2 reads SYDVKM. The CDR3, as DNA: TGCGTCAGCAGTTCCCGGACAGGGCCCTCCTACGAGCAGTACTTC. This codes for CVSSSRTGPSYEQYF.

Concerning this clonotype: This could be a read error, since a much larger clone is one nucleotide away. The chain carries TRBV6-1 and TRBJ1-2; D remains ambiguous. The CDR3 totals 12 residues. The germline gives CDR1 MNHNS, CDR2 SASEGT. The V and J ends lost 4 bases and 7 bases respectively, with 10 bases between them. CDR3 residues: CASSGRGSGYTF. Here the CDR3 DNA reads TGTGCCAGCAGTGGAAGAGGGAGTGGCTACACCTTC.

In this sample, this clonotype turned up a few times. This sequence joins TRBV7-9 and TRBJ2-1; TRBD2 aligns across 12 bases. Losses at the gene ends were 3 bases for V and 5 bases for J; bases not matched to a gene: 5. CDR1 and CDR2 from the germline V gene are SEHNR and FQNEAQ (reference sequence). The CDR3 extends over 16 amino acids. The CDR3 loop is CASSFPSSGRDNEQFF. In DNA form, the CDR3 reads TGTGCCAGCAGCTTCCCCTCTAGCGGGAGGGACAATGAGCAGTTCTTC. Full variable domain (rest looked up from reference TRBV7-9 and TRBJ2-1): DTGVSQNPRHKITKRGQNVTFRCDPISEHNRLYWYRQTLGQGPEFLTYFQNEAQLEKSRLLSDRFSAERPKGSFSTLEIQRTEQGDSAMYLCASSFPSSGRDNEQFFGPGTRLTVL.

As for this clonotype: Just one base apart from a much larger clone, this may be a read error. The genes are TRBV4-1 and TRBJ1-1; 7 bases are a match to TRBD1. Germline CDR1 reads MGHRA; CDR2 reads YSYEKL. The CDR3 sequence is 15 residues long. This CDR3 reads CASSQTGALGTEALF. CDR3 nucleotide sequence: TGCGCCAGCAGCCAAACAGGGGCGTTGGGGACTGAAGCTCTCTTT.

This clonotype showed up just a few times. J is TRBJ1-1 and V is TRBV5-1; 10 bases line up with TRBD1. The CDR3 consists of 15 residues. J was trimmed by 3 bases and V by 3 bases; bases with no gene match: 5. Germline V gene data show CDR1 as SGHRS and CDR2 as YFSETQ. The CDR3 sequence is CASSSRTGGDTEAFF. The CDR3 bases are TGCGCCAGCAGCTCCCGGACAGGGGGTGACACTGAAGCTTTCTTT. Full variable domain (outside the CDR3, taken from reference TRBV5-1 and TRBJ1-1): KAGVTQTPRYLIKTRGQQVTLSCSPISGHRSVSWYQQTPGQGLQFLFEYFSETQRNKGNFPGRFSGRQFSNSRSEMNVSTLELGDSALYLCASSSRTGGDTEAFFGQGTRLTVV.

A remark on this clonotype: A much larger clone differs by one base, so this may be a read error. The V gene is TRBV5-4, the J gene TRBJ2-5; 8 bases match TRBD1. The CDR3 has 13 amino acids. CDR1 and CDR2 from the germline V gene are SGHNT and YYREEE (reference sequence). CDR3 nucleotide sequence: TGTGCCAGCAGCTCTGACAGGGGAGAGATCCAGTACTTC. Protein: CASSSDRGEIQYF. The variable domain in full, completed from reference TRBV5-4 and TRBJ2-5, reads ETGVTQSPTHLIKTRGQQVTLRCSSQSGHNTVSWYQQALGQGPQFIFQYYREEENGRGNFPPRFSGLQFPNYSSELNVNALELDDSALYLCASSSDRGEIQYFGPGTRLLVL.

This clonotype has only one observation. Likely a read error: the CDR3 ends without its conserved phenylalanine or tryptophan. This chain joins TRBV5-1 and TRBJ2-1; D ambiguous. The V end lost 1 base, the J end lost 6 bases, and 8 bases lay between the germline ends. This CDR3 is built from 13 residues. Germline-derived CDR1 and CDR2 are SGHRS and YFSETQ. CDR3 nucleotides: TGCGCCAGCAGCTTGTCCCCCCTCAATGAGCAGTTCTCC. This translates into CASSLSPLNEQFS.

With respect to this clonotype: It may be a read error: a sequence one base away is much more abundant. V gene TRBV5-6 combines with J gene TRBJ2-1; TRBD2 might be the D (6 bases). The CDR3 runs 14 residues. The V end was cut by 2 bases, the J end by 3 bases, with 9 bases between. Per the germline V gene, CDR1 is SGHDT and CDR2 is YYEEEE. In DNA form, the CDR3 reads TGTGCCAGCAGCTTCCGCGGGAACTACAATGAGCAGTTCTTC. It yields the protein CASSFRGNYNEQFF.

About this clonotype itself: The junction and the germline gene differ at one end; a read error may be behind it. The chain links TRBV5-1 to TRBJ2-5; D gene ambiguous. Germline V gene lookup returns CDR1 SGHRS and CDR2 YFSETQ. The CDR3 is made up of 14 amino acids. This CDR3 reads CACSFFGDRETQYF. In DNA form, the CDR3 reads TGCGCCTGCAGCTTTTTTGGGGATAGAGAGACCCAGTACTTC.

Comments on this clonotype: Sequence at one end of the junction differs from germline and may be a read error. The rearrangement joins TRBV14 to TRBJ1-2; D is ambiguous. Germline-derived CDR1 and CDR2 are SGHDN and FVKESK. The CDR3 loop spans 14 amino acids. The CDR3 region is CAGSRLHGNYGYTF. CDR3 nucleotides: TGTGCCGGCAGCCGACTACATGGAAACTATGGCTACACCTTC.

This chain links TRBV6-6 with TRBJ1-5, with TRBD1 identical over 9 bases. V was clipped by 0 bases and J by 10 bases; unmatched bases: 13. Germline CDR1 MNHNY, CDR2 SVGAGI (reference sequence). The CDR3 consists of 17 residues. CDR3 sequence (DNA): TGTGCCAGCAGTTACTCTTCCGGGACAGGGAACATCAGACCCCAGCATTTT. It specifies CASSYSSGTGNIRPQHF.

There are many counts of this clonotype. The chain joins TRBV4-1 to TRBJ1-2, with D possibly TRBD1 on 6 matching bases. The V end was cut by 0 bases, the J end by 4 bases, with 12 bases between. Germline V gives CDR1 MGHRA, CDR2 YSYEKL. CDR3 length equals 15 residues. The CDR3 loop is CASSQDRNRAYGYTF. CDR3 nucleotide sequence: TGCGCCAGCAGCCAAGATCGGAACAGGGCCTATGGCTACACCTTC.

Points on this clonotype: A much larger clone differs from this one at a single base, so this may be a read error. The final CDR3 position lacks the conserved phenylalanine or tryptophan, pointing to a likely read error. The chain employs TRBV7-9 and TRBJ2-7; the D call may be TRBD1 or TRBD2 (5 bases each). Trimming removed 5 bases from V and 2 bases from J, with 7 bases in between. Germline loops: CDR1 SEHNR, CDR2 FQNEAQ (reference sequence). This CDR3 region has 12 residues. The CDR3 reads CASSRGAYEQYI. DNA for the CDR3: TGTGCCAGCAGCCGAGGGGCCTACGAGCAGTACATC.

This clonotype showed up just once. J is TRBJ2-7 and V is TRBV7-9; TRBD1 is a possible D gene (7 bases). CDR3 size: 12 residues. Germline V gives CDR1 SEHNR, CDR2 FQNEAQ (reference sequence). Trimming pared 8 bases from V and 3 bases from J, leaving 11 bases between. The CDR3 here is CASGRGDYEQYF. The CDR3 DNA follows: TGTGCCAGCGGCAGGGGGGACTACGAGCAGTACTTC. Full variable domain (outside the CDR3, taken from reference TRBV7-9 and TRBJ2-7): DTGVSQNPRHKITKRGQNVTFRCDPISEHNRLYWYRQTLGQGPEFLTYFQNEAQLEKSRLLSDRFSAERPKGSFSTLEIQRTEQGDSAMYLCASGRGDYEQYFGPGTRLTVT.

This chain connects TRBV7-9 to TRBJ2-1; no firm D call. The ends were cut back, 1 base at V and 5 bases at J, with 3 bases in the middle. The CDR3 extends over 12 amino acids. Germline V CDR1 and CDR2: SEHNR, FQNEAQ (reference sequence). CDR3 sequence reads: CASSLDNNEQFF. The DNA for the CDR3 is TGTGCCAGCAGCTTAGATAACAATGAGCAGTTCTTC.

CDR3 protein: CASSLRGEGFNEQFF. CDR3 DNA: TGTGCCAGCAGCTTAAGAGGGGAAGGGTTCAATGAGCAGTTCTTC. This rearrangement joins TRBV11-2 to TRBJ2-1; D tentatively reads TRBD1 or TRBD2 (5 bases each). Germline CDR1 reads SGHAT; CDR2 reads FQNNGV. V gave up 2 bases and J gave up 6 bases, with 14 bases separating them. The CDR3 loop spans 15 amino acids.